The subject of this entry is one T cell receptor beta chain. What it recognizes is unknown. The protocol was immunoSEQ multiplex PCR, while the TCRdb copy is restricted to in-frame clones and leaves out a portion. Counted here are tens of thousands of clones, about three quarters occurring once; the ten biggest clones make up roughly an eighth. This CDR3 has 15 amino acids. CDR1 is GTSNPN, CDR2 SVGIG, per germline (reference sequence). Trimming took 0 bases from V and 1 from J, leaving 12 bases between them. These data belong to a study of T cell responses to AZD1222 COVID-19 vaccine. Study-level points and caveats: Clonal diversity was possibly underestimated; the donors were predominantly white British and more often female. The study sampled repertoires only after the peak T cell response. CD4 TCRs associated with vaccination spanned spike, dominating at 160-218 and 743-854.

The material sequenced was peripheral blood, taken on day 0 of AZD1222 vaccination. The receptor was derived from an adult in good health. The chain uses TRBV30 and TRBJ2-5; the D gene is possibly TRBD1 (6 bases). The CDR3 region has the DNA TGTGCCTGGAGTGTACAGGGAACATCCCAAGAGACCCAGTACTTC. This gives the protein CAWSVQGTSQETQYF. Complete variable domain (other parts from reference TRBV30 and TRBJ2-5): SQTIHQWPATLVQPVGSPLSLECTVEGTSNPNLYWYRQAAGRGLQLLFYSVGIGQISSEVPQNLSASRPQDRQFILSSKKLLLSDSGFYLCAWSVQGTSQETQYFGPGTRLLVL.